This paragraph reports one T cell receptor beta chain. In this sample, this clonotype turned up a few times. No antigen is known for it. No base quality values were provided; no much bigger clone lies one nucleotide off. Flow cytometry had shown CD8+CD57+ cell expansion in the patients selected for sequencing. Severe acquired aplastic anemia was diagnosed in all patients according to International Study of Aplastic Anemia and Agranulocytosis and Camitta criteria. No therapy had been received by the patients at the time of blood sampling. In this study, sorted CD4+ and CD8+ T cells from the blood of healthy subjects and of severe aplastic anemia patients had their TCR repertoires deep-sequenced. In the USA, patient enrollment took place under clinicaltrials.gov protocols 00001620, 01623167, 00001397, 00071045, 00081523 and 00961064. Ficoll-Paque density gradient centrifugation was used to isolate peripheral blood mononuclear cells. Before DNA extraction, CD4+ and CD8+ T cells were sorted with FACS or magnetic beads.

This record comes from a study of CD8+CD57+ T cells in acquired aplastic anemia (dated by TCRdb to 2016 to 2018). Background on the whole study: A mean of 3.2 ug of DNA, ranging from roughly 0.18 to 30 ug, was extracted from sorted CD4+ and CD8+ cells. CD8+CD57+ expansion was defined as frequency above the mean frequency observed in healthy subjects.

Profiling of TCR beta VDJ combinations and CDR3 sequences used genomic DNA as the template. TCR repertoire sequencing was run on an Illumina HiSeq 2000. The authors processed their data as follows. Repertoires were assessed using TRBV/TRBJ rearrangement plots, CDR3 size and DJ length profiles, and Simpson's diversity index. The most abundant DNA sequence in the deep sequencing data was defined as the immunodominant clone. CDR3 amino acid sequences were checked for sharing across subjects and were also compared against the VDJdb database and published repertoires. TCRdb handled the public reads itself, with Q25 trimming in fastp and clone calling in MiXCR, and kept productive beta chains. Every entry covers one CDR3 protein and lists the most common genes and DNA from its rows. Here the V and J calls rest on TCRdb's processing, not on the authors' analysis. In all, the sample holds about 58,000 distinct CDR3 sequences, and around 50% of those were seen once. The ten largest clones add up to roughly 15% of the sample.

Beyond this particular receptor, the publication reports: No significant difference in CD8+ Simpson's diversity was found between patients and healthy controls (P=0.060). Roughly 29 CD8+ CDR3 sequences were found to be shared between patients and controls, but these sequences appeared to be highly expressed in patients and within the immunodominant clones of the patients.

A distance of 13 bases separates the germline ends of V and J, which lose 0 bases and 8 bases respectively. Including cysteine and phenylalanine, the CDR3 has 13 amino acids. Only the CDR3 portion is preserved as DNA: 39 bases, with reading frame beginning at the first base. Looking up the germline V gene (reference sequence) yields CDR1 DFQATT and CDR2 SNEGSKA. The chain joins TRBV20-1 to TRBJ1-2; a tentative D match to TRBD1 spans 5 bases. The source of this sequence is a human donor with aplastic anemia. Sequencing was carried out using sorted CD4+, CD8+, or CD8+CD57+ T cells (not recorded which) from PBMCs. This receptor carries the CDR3 CSARDLEGRGYTF. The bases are TGCAGTGCTAGAGATCTGGAGGGACGCGGCTACACCTTC.